Listed below are T cell receptor beta chains from one sample, sequenced in a study of OX40 agonist ivuxolimab in advanced cancers. The protocol was immunoSEQ multiplex PCR, while the TCRdb copy is restricted to in-frame clones and leaves out a portion. Of approximately 35,000 clones in the sample, 70% to 80% were seen once. Sequences were derived from CD4+ or CD8+ T cells sorted from blood, sampled in a trial of the OX40 agonist ivuxolimab. The receptors derive from an adult with an advanced solid tumor such as melanoma, head and neck, liver or kidney cancer. CDR3s include the opening cysteine and the closing phenylalanine or tryptophan. A D gene is named only where the DNA matches it firmly. Part of the rows lack a size; the others show once, few, many or a class for expanded clones.

few | TRBJ2-1 | TRBD2 | TRBV2 | CASKRDQSSYNEQFF | TGTGCCAGCAAGCGGGACCAAAGCTCCTACAATGAGCAGTTCTTC
- | TRBJ1-1 | TRBD1 | TRBV19 | CASSYRGVNTEAFF | TGTGCCAGTAGCTACAGGGGAGTGAACACTGAAGCTTTCTTT
- | TRBJ1-2 | TRBD1 | TRBV19 | CASSPTGALGEYGYTF | TGTGCCAGTAGCCCAACAGGGGCCCTGGGAGAATATGGCTACACCTTC
- | TRBJ1-1 | - | TRBV15 | CATSRENPGTDTEAFF | TGTGCCACCAGCAGAGAAAATCCAGGGACGGACACTGAAGCTTTCTTT
- | TRBJ1-3 | - | TRBV4-1 | CASSQDRGGFGNTIYF | TGCGCCAGCAGCCAAGATCGGGGGGGCTTTGGAAACACCATATATTTT
- | TRBJ2-3 | TRBD2 | TRBV11-3 | CASSLEARGGDTQYF | TGTGCCAGCAGCTTAGAGGCGCGGGGGGGCGATACGCAGTATTTT
once | TRBJ2-1 | TRBD2 | TRBV28 | CASISGGLYNEQFF | TGTGCCAGCATTAGCGGGGGACTCTACAATGAGCAGTTCTTC
- | TRBJ1-1 | TRBD1 | TRBV6-6 | CASSRTGNTEAFF | TGTGCCAGCAGTCGGACAGGGAACACTGAAGCTTTCTTT
- | TRBJ1-2 | - | TRBV7-9 | CASSLDGTRVSNYGYTF | TGTGCCAGCAGCTTAGACGGGACAAGGGTTTCTAACTATGGCTACACCTTC
- | TRBJ2-1 | - | TRBV9 | CASSRTAAGNEQFF | TGTGCCAGCAGCCGGACGGCCGCAGGCAATGAGCAGTTCTTC
few | TRBJ2-3 | - | TRBV5-6 | CASTIRGGKGDTQYF | TGTGCCAGCACCATCAGAGGGGGGAAAGGGGATACGCAGTATTTT
- | TRBJ2-5 | TRBD1 | TRBV28 | CASSLPAGTGGETQYF | TGTGCCAGCAGTTTGCCCGCCGGGACAGGGGGTGAGACCCAGTACTTC
- | TRBJ2-5 | - | TRBV6-5 | CATLGQSSTWTQYF | TGTGCCACCCTTGGACAGTCGTCTACATGGACCCAGTACTTC
few | TRBJ2-6 | - | TRBV6-5 | CASSYAESGANVLTF | TGTGCCAGCAGTTATGCAGAATCTGGGGCCAACGTCCTGACTTTC
- | TRBJ2-1 | - | TRBV11-3 | CASSSSDPKISSYNEQFF | TGTGCCAGCAGCTCCTCAGACCCTAAAATCTCCTCATACAATGAGCAGTTCTTC
- | TRBJ1-5 | - | TRBV5-8 | CASSYSNQPQHF | TGTGCCAGCAGCTATAGCAATCAGCCCCAGCATTTT
- | TRBJ1-3 | - | TRBV20-1 | CAVFSGNTIYF | TGCGCCGTTTTCTCTGGAAACACCATATATTTT
medium-sized | TRBJ2-6 | - | TRBV6-5 | CASSRRSSGANVLTF | TGTGCCAGCAGTCGGAGAAGCTCTGGGGCCAACGTCCTGACTTTC
once | TRBJ1-4 | TRBD1 | TRBV5-1 | CASSNLGTASEKLFF | TGCGCCAGCAGCAACCTCGGGACAGCGTCCGAAAAACTGTTTTTT
- | TRBJ2-1 | - | TRBV29-1 | CSVQPGLDYNEQFF | TGCAGCGTTCAACCGGGACTTGACTACAATGAGCAGTTCTTC
- | TRBJ1-3 | TRBD1 | TRBV30 | CAWSRTGFTSGNTIYF | TGTGCCTGGTCAAGGACAGGATTTACCTCTGGAAACACCATATATTTT
- | TRBJ2-2 | TRBD1 | TRBV30 | CAWSVLPGTGLFSNTGELFF | TGTGCCTGGAGTGTACTTCCCGGGACAGGGTTGTTTTCGAACACCGGGGAGCTGTTTTTT
- | TRBJ2-7 | TRBD1 | TRBV28 | CASSLGTGAHYEQYF | TGTGCCAGCAGCCTAGGGACAGGTGCCCACTACGAGCAGTACTTC
- | TRBJ2-5 | - | TRBV4-1 | CASSPMTAGSQQETQYF | TGCGCCAGCAGCCCGATGACCGCGGGGTCCCAACAAGAGACCCAGTACTTC
- | TRBJ2-3 | TRBD2 | TRBV7-6 | CASSSLAGGPASDTQYF | TGTGCCAGCAGCTCCTTAGCGGGGGGGCCGGCCTCAGATACGCAGTATTTT
- | TRBJ2-1 | - | TRBV7-2 | CASSGGPDYNEQFF | TGTGCCAGCAGCGGGGGCCCTGACTACAATGAGCAGTTCTTC
- | TRBJ2-7 | - | TRBV30 | CSMVGSYEQYF | TGTTCTATGGTCGGATCCTACGAGCAGTACTTC
- | TRBJ2-7 | TRBD1 | TRBV29-1 | CSAGQGSSYEQYF | TGCAGCGCAGGACAGGGTTCCTCCTACGAGCAGTACTTC
few | TRBJ1-4 | - | TRBV5-1 | CASSIYGSTNEKLFF | TGCGCCAGCAGTATCTACGGATCGACTAATGAAAAACTGTTTTTT
- | TRBJ1-2 | - | TRBV19 | CASSTFRHDYYGYTF | TGTGCCAGTAGTACCTTTCGACACGACTACTATGGCTACACCTTC
- | TRBJ1-1 | TRBD1 | TRBV5-1 | CASSLARGTGNTEAFF | TGCGCCAGCAGCTTGGCCCGCGGGACAGGGAACACTGAAGCTTTCTTT
- | TRBJ2-2 | - | TRBV10-3 | CATDSGTGELFF | TGTGCCACCGACAGTGGCACCGGGGAGCTGTTTTTT
- | TRBJ2-7 | - | TRBV19 | CASSSGKNYEQYF | TGTGCCAGTAGTTCTGGGAAGAACTACGAGCAGTACTTC
- | TRBJ2-2 | - | TRBV30 | CAWGAGTGELFF | TGTGCCTGGGGGGCCGGCACCGGGGAGCTGTTTTTT
- | TRBJ2-5 | TRBD1 | TRBV5-1 | CASSLGIGGDLQETQYF | TGCGCCAGCAGCTTGGGTATAGGGGGCGATCTCCAAGAGACCCAGTACTTC
- | TRBJ1-1 | TRBD1 | TRBV2 | CASSVATGMNTEAFF | TGTGCCAGCAGCGTTGCGACAGGGATGAACACTGAAGCTTTCTTT
- | TRBJ2-1 | TRBD1 | TRBV5-1 | CASSLGALDRGKGEQFF | TGCGCCAGCAGCTTGGGAGCTTTGGACAGGGGGAAAGGTGAGCAGTTCTTC
- | TRBJ1-1 | - | TRBV30 | CAWSVQRGDKAFF | TGTGCCTGGAGTGTACAAAGGGGCGATAAAGCTTTCTTT
- | TRBJ1-2 | TRBD1 | TRBV19 | CASSRAYLLQGAGYTF | TGTGCCAGTAGCCGGGCTTATTTACTACAGGGGGCCGGCTACACCTTC
- | TRBJ1-1 | - | TRBV7-2 | CASSIREGTEAFF | TGTGCCAGCAGCATCCGGGAGGGCACTGAAGCTTTCTTT
- | TRBJ2-2 | TRBD1 | TRBV19 | CASSLGQGGIGELFF | TGTGCCAGTAGTCTGGGACAGGGTGGAATCGGGGAGCTGTTTTTT
- | TRBJ2-7 | TRBD1 | TRBV27 | CASSLGQGDYEQYF | TGTGCCAGCAGTTTAGGGCAGGGGGACTACGAGCAGTACTTC
- | TRBJ2-5 | - | TRBV14 | CASSRWSGQETQYF | TGTGCCAGCAGCCGGTGGTCGGGTCAAGAGACCCAGTACTTC
- | TRBJ1-5 | TRBD1 | TRBV27 | CASSSTGRQPQHF | TGTGCCAGCAGTTCGACAGGGCGGCAGCCCCAGCATTTT
few | TRBJ2-1 | - | TRBV27 | CASSFTGTQYNEQFF | TGTGCCAGCAGTTTCACCGGGACACAATACAATGAGCAGTTCTTC
- | TRBJ2-1 | TRBD2 | TRBV6-6 | CASSYTSGSYNEQFF | TGTGCCAGCAGTTACACTAGCGGCTCCTACAATGAGCAGTTCTTC
- | TRBJ2-2 | - | TRBV11-2 | CASSLEGRLAGELFF | TGTGCCAGCAGCTTAGAGGGTAGATTGGCCGGGGAGCTGTTTTTT
once | TRBJ2-1 | TRBD1 | TRBV19 | CASSRDRAGVGEQFF | TGTGCCAGTAGTAGGGACAGGGCAGGGGTCGGCGAGCAGTTCTTC
few | TRBJ1-2 | - | TRBV29-1 | CSVPPGGASYGYTF | TGCAGCGTCCCCCCGGGGGGCGCGAGCTATGGCTACACCTTC
- | TRBJ1-2 | TRBD1 | TRBV19 | CASSRDRKYGYTF | TGTGCCAGTAGCCGGGACAGAAAGTATGGCTACACCTTC
- | TRBJ2-3 | - | TRBV6-1 | CASSVGESTDTQYF | TGTGCCAGCAGTGTCGGGGAAAGCACAGATACGCAGTATTTT
few | TRBJ2-3 | - | TRBV10-3 | CAISESDGFSTDTQYF | TGTGCCATCAGTGAGTCGGACGGTTTTAGCACAGATACGCAGTATTTT
- | TRBJ1-3 | - | TRBV28 | CASSLWGGGSGNTIYF | TGTGCCAGCAGTTTATGGGGGGGAGGTAGTGGAAACACCATATATTTT
- | TRBJ1-1 | - | TRBV29-1 | CSVGKGNTEAFF | TGCAGCGTTGGAAAGGGGAACACTGAAGCTTTCTTT
few | TRBJ1-6 | - | TRBV18 | CASSRGESLHF | TGTGCCAGCTCCCGGGGCGAGTCCCTCCACTTT
- | TRBJ2-1 | - | TRBV14 | CASSRYPQRLSSYNEQFF | TGTGCCAGCAGCCGATACCCACAGCGACTAAGCTCCTACAATGAGCAGTTCTTC
- | TRBJ1-1 | - | TRBV6-5 | CASSLTGMEAFF | TGTGCCAGCAGTTTGACAGGCATGGAAGCTTTCTTT
- | TRBJ1-1 | - | TRBV5-1 | CASSQQGLNTEAFF | TGCGCCAGCAGCCAACAGGGATTGAACACTGAAGCTTTCTTT
- | TRBJ1-3 | - | TRBV4-1 | CASSQSDSSRFGNTIYF | TGCGCCAGCAGCCAAAGCGATAGCAGCCGATTTGGAAACACCATATATTTT
- | TRBJ1-1 | - | TRBV4-1 | CASSQFGGAASRAFF | TGCGCCAGCAGCCAATTTGGGGGGGCGGCTTCTCGGGCTTTCTTT